Each of the 15 T cell receptor beta chains below was sequenced from the same sample in a study of T cells after posttransplantation cyclophosphamide. Cyclophosphamide on days +3 and +4 followed busulfan-fludarabine conditioning and a marrow graft. The assay was immunoSEQ multiplex PCR, and TCRdb's table has in-frame clones only and misses some. This sample has over 8,500 clones, with approximately 80% found just once. This material consisted of PBMCs, taken after allogeneic stem cell transplant with posttransplant cyclophosphamide. Source of these receptors: a female patient aged 45-60 years who received an allogeneic stem cell transplant from a related donor, was CMV-positive, and had no GVHD. Some of these T cells may belong to the graft donor.

The genes are TRBV5-5 and TRBJ1-6, with D unresolved. Trimming left V 1 base short and J 7 bases short, with 9 bases between. The CDR3 is 14 residues long. CDR1 is SGHKS and CDR2 is YYEKEE in the germline V gene (reference sequence). CDR3 amino acids: CASSLFDWNSPLHF. In DNA form, the CDR3 reads TGTGCCAGCAGCTTGTTTGACTGGAATTCACCCCTCCACTTT.

This clone appeared once. The chain employs TRBV4-2 and TRBJ1-4; no definite D call. The CDR3 has 14 residues. V dropped 4 bases and J dropped 8 bases, with 14 bases sitting between them. In germline, CDR1 is LGHNA, CDR2 YNFKEQ. The CDR3 spells CASSPFGEAEKLFF. The CDR3 DNA is TGTGCCAGCAGCCCCTTTGGGGAGGCGGAAAAACTGTTTTTT.

The chain recombines TRBV7-9 with TRBJ1-1; D is undetermined. Germline lookup yields CDR1 SEHNR and CDR2 FQNEAQ (reference sequence). Trimming left V 5 bases short and J 7 bases short, with 17 bases between. The CDR3 is made up of 14 amino acids. The DNA for the CDR3 is TGTGCCAGCAGCCTGGCTGACGGGTACGGTGAAGCTTTCTTT. Encoded protein: CASSLADGYGEAFF.

The V gene is TRBV4-3, the J gene TRBJ1-5; D is perhaps TRBD1 (5 bases). The CDR3 runs to 17 residues. V dropped 0 bases and J dropped 4 bases, with 16 bases sitting between them. CDR1 and CDR2 (germline): LGHNA, YSLEER. As DNA, the CDR3 is TGCGCCAGCAGCCAAGATCTTCGGGACTTGGATAATCAGCCCCAGCATTTT. This translates into CASSQDLRDLDNQPQHF.

The J gene is TRBJ1-2, the V gene TRBV19, with 12 bases aligning to TRBD1. J was trimmed by 7 bases and V by 5 bases; bases with no gene match: 5. The CDR3 extends over 14 amino acids. The V gene's germline CDR1 is LNHDA and CDR2 SQIVND (reference sequence). In DNA form, the CDR3 reads TGTGCCAGTAGTCCGGGACAGGGGGCGCGTGGCTACACCTTC. Residues: CASSPGQGARGYTF.

This clone has a handful of counts. The chain carries TRBV10-3 and TRBJ2-2; D may be TRBD1 (5 bases). The CDR3 consists of 14 residues. Germline lookup yields CDR1 ENHRY and CDR2 SYGVKD. Trimming took off 7 bases at V and 5 bases at J, with 14 bases between the two ends. The CDR3 DNA follows: TGTGCCATCAATCAAGACAGAGAAACCGGGGAGCTGTTTTTT. As protein: CAINQDRETGELFF.

The CDR3 loop reads CASSLGPERYTEAFF. Here the CDR3 DNA reads TGTGCCAGCAGCTTAGGACCCGAGAGGTACACTGAAGCTTTCTTT. The V gene is TRBV7-6, the J gene TRBJ1-1, with D uncertain. This CDR3 spans 15 amino acids. With 1 base removed from V and 3 bases from J, the gap between germline ends came to 12 bases. Germline CDR1 is SGHVS and CDR2 is FNYEAQ.

A note on this clone: Germline is not matched at one junction end, which may reflect a read error. The gene calls are TRBV5-8 and TRBJ2-4; D remains ambiguous. The CDR3 is made up of 9 amino acids. Germline loops: CDR1 SGHTS, CDR2 YDEGEE. The CDR3 bases are TGTGCCAGCAGCTTGGCCGTCCTCTTC. Amino acid sequence: CASSLAVLF. Using reference TRBV5-8 and TRBJ2-4 for the parts outside the CDR3, the full variable domain is EAGVTQSPTHLIKTRGQQATLRCSPISGHTSVYWYQQALGLGLQFLLWYDEGEERNRGNFPPRFSGRQFPNYSSELNVNALELEDSALYLCASSLAVLFGAGTRLSVL.

The chain combines TRBV9 with TRBJ1-1, with a possible D match to TRBD1 (5 bases). Trimming removed 1 base at V and 0 bases at J, with 16 bases between. Germline CDR1 SGDLS, CDR2 YYNGEE. This CDR3 spans 17 amino acids. CDR3 nucleotides: TGTGCCAGCAGCGTATTTTTGGGGGGTGGTGTGAACACTGAAGCTTTCTTT. Protein product: CASSVFLGGGVNTEAFF.

V is TRBV4-2 and J is TRBJ2-1, with 12 bases identical to TRBD1. This CDR3 is built from 15 residues. J lost 8 bases, V lost 2 bases, and 4 bases had no gene match. CDR1 is LGHNA and CDR2 is YNFKEQ in the germline V gene. CDR3 nucleotide sequence: TGTGCCAGCAGCCAATCGGGACAGGGGGCATATGAGCAGTTCTTC. The encoded protein is CASSQSGQGAYEQFF.

Judged by abundance, this clone is medium-sized (0.01 to 0.1%). The chain recombines TRBV6-5 with TRBJ1-2; TRBD1 matches 9 bases. There are 13 residues in the CDR3. The V and J ends lost 6 bases and 8 bases, in that order; junction bases with no gene match: 7. Germline V gene lookup returns CDR1 MNHEY and CDR2 SVGAGI. This CDR3 reads CASSPGQGLGYTF. CDR3 in DNA: TGTGCCAGCAGCCCCGGACAGGGGTTAGGCTACACCTTC.

This clone was seen just once. V gene TRBV29-1 combines with J gene TRBJ1-3, with 9 bases that match TRBD1. V shed 6 bases, J shed 2 bases, and the junction held 2 bases outside the gene matches. The CDR3 runs 13 residues. Germline V gene lookup returns CDR1 SQVTM and CDR2 ANQGSEA. The CDR3 nucleotides are TGCAGCGTACAGGGGGCTGCTGGAAACACCATATATTTT. Encoded protein: CSVQGAAGNTIYF.

This chain links TRBV5-1 with TRBJ2-3, with TRBD2 matching over 8 bases. V dropped 1 base and J dropped 3; count of bases not matched to a gene: 7. The V gene's germline CDR1 is SGHRS and CDR2 YFSETQ. The CDR3 is 16 residues long. The CDR3: CASSLSSGGVTDTQYF. CDR3 coding DNA: TGCGCCAGCAGCTTGTCCAGCGGGGGCGTGACAGATACGCAGTATTTT.

This clone was seen once. The V and J genes are TRBV11-1 and TRBJ1-1, with 8 bases that match TRBD1. CDR3 length: 15 amino acids. Germline CDR1 SGHAT, CDR2 FQDESV (reference sequence). V was clipped by 6 bases and J by 5 bases; unmatched bases: 11. CDR3 in amino acids: CASSFAGGAGTEAFF. The CDR3, as DNA: TGTGCCAGCAGTTTCGCAGGGGGCGCGGGGACTGAAGCTTTCTTT.

This chain links TRBV5-1 with TRBJ2-3, with 7 positions matching TRBD1. The junction had 4 bases not matched to a gene; V was cut back by 7 bases and J by 2 bases. This CDR3 comprises 13 residues. CDR1 and CDR2 (germline): SGHRS, YFSETQ. DNA of the CDR3: TGCGCCAGCTCGGGACAGTTCACAGATACGCAGTATTTT. Its translation is CASSGQFTDTQYF.